The sequence of this T cell receptor beta chain was determined in a study of blood T cells in healthy people across ages. As concerns this clonotype: Its antigen is not known.

CDR1 is SGHVS, CDR2 FQNEAQ, per germline. The CDR3 covers 15 residues. Study outcomes and limitations: Fewer expanded clones and more diversity marked long-lived versus aged donors.

Using a J-beta primer mix together with a sample-barcoded 5' primer, a second PCR was run for roughly 6 to 11 cycles. All samples gave at least 2.5 million CDR3-containing paired-end reads. TCRdb processed the 5' RACE reads anew with MiXCR; each CDR3 protein has one entry. The profile shows roughly 2 million distinct CDR3 sequences, 49% of them singletons. The chain has TRBV7-8 and TRBJ2-7; tentative D call: TRBD1 (6 bases). The end of the DNA fits TRBJ2-5 better, so the J call may be wrong. Sequencing was carried out using blood. This TCR came from a woman in her forties in good health. The DNA of the CDR3 is TGTGCCAGCAGCTTAAGGGGACACCTTCAGGGGACCCAGTACTTC. This sequence encodes CASSLRGHLQGTQYF.